Listed below are T cell receptor beta chains from one sample, sequenced in a study of blood T cell repertoires in COVID-19. Here immunoSEQ multiplex PCR was the method, and the copy in TCRdb shows in-frame clones only, minus some. The table lists about 150,000 clones, 80% to 90% of them singletons. The specimen was peripheral blood. The receptors originated from a middle-aged woman with acute or convalescent COVID-19. The CDR3 runs from the conserved cysteine through the conserved F or W. The order of the fields is V gene, J gene, D gene, clone size, CDR3 DNA, CDR3 protein. A D gene is named only where the DNA matches it firmly. Where a row states a size, it is once, few, many or the class of an expanded clone; other rows omit it.

TRBV4-1	TRBJ1-5	-	-	TGCGCCAGCAGCCAAGACTGGAGGGGTCGGTCCCAGCATTTT	CASSQDWRGRSQHF
TRBV11-2	TRBJ1-1	-	-	TGTGCCAGCAGCACGACAGTTAGGGACACTGAAGCTTTCTTT	CASSTTVRDTEAFF
TRBV19	TRBJ2-1	-	-	TGTGCCCTCGGCGGGACAGCCTACAATGAGCAGTTCTTC	CALGGTAYNEQFF
TRBV5-8	TRBJ1-2	TRBD1	-	TGTGCCAGCAGCTTTGGGGACAGGTTCGATGGCTACACCTTC	CASSFGDRFDGYTF
TRBV5-8	TRBJ2-1	-	-	TGTGCCTCCAGGCCAGGGGAGATTGGTAAGGAGCAGTTCTTC	CASRPGEIGKEQFF
TRBV19	TRBJ1-5	-	-	TGTGCCAGTAGTTCAGGGCTCAATCAGCCCCAGCATTTT	CASSSGLNQPQHF
TRBV9	TRBJ2-5	-	-	TGTGCCAGCTCATCCTCGGGGATCCAAGAGACCCAGTACTTC	CASSSSGIQETQYF
TRBV14	TRBJ1-2	TRBD1	-	TGTGCCAGCAGCCCGTCCTACAGGGGTTCTGTCTATGGCTACACCTTC	CASSPSYRGSVYGYTF
TRBV5-1	TRBJ1-5	TRBD1	once	TGCGCCAGCAGCCCGGGGACAGGGAAAGGACTCAATCAGCCCCAGCATTTT	CASSPGTGKGLNQPQHF
TRBV15	TRBJ2-1	TRBD2	-	TGTGCCACTACTAGCGGGAGATTTAATGAGCAGTTCTTC	CATTSGRFNEQFF
TRBV5-4	TRBJ1-1	-	-	TGTGCCAGCAGCCAGGGCCCAAACACTGAAGCTTTCTTT	CASSQGPNTEAFF
TRBV5-1	TRBJ2-1	TRBD1	-	TGCGCCAGCAGCCTCGGGACAGGGGGCTGGGGATGGAATGAGCAGTTCTTC	CASSLGTGGWGWNEQFF
TRBV2	TRBJ2-7	-	-	TGTGCCAGCAGTCCTATGCACCGCCTAGAACCTGCCTTC	CASSPMHRLEPAF
TRBV6-5	TRBJ2-1	-	-	TGTGCCAGCAGTTTACAGGGCGCTACGGATGAGCAGTTCTTC	CASSLQGATDEQFF
TRBV5-1	TRBJ1-6	-	-	TGCGCCAGCAGCGCACGTACAGGGAATTCACCCCTCCACTTT	CASSARTGNSPLHF
TRBV2	TRBJ1-1	TRBD1	medium-sized	TGTGCCAGCAGCCGCGGACAGGGGAGTTCGGGTGAAGCTTTCTTT	CASSRGQGSSGEAFF
TRBV29-1	TRBJ2-6	-	-	TGCAGCGTTGATTCGGGTCCTGGGGCCAACGTCCTGACTTTC	CSVDSGPGANVLTF
TRBV7-8	TRBJ2-7	-	few	TGTGCCAGCAGCTTAGTCCGTACAGGGCCTTCCTACGAGCAGTACTTC	CASSLVRTGPSYEQYF
TRBV15	TRBJ1-4	TRBD1	once	TGTGCCACCAGCAGAGACTATGAGGACAGGACTGGGGGAAAACTGTTTTTT	CATSRDYEDRTGGKLFF
TRBV24-1	TRBJ2-3	-	-	TGTGCCACCAGTGTCTCGGGGACTGATACGCAGTATTTT	CATSVSGTDTQYF
TRBV6-5	TRBJ1-4	TRBD1	-	TGTGCCAGCAGCCAGGGACAGACAAATGAAAAACTGTTTTTT	CASSQGQTNEKLFF
TRBV5-6	TRBJ1-5	-	few	TGTGCCAGCAGCCGGGTCGGACTGAATCAGCCCCAGCATTTT	CASSRVGLNQPQHF